This TCR beta chain was recovered during a study of T cell responses to AZD1222 COVID-19 vaccine. V shed 7 bases and J shed 6 bases, with 12 bases lying between them. Germline CDR1 and CDR2: SEHNR and FQNEAQ (reference sequence). The CDR3 loop spans 12 amino acids. This clone was recorded a few times. TCRdb's copy holds only in-frame clones and misses some; the assay was immunoSEQ multiplex PCR. The table includes around 150,000 clones, 75% to 95% detected once. Source: peripheral blood, taken 28 days after the second AZD1222 dose. V and J are TRBV7-9 and TRBJ1-1, with D uncertain. This receptor was taken from an adult who received the AZD1222 COVID-19 vaccine. The CDR3, as DNA: TGTGCCAGCACCGATCTGGGTGCTGAAGCTTTCTTT. The encoded protein is CASTDLGAEAFF.